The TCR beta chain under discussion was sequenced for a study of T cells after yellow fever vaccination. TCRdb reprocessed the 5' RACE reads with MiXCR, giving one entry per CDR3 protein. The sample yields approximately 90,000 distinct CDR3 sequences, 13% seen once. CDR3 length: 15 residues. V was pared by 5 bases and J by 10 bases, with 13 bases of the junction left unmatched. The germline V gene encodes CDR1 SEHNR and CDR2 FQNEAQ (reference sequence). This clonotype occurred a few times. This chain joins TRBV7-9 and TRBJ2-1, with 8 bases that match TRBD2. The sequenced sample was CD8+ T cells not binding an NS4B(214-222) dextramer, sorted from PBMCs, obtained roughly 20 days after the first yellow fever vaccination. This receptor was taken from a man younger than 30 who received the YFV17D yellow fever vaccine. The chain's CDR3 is CASSPSGGGNQEQFF. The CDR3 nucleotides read TGTGCCAGCAGCCCGTCTGGCGGGGGGAACCAGGAGCAGTTCTTC.